These 27 T cell receptor beta chains were all obtained from the same sample, sequenced in a study of T cell repertoires in cytomegalovirus infection. TCRdb analysed the reads with MiXCR anew, one entry per CDR3 protein. The sample lists 800,000 to 950,000 distinct CDR3 sequences; around a third were seen once. No antigen has been identified for these receptors. Sequencing was performed on cultured CD8+ T cells from PBMCs, taken from culture after CMV antigen stimulation. These receptors came from a human donor in good health (CMV status not recorded). Some clones in this sample may be carry-over from other donors' samples.

This clonotype was seen a handful of times. The chain carries TRBV29-1 and TRBJ1-1; maybe TRBD1 (6 bases). This CDR3 is 13 amino acids long. V was clipped by 7 bases and J by 4 bases, with 16 bases between them. Germline V gene sequence: CDR1 SQVTM, CDR2 ANQGSEA. The CDR3 here is CSGSGTIGTEAFF. Here the CDR3 DNA reads TGCAGCGGATCCGGGACAATCGGCACTGAAGCTTTCTTT.

The V call is TRBV24-1, the J call TRBJ2-3, with 12 bases identical to TRBD2. Germline trimming cut 4 bases from V and 5 bases from J; bases unmatched to any gene: 3. The germline CDR1 and CDR2 sequences are KGHDR and SFDVKD. There are 15 residues in the CDR3. The CDR3 spells CATSDASGGEDTQYF. The CDR3 region has the DNA TGTGCCACCAGTGACGCTAGCGGGGGGGAAGATACGCAGTATTTT.

This chain connects TRBV15 to TRBJ2-7, with 11 positions matching TRBD2. The germline CDR1 and CDR2 sequences are LNHNV and YYDKDF (reference sequence). V gave up 9 bases and J gave up 0 bases; unmatched junction bases: 1. CDR3 length equals 13 residues. Here the CDR3 reads CATTSGDSYEQYF. The DNA of the CDR3 is TGTGCCACGACTAGCGGGGACTCCTACGAGCAGTACTTC.

This clonotype came up a few times. The V gene is TRBV6-1, the J gene TRBJ1-2; 7 nucleotides align to TRBD1. This CDR3 has 12 residues. The germline V gene has CDR1 MNHNS and CDR2 SASEGT. The junction had 7 bases not matched to a gene; V was cut back by 8 bases and J by 7 bases. For the CDR3, the DNA is TGTGCCAGCCGGGAAGGGGGCCCTGGCTACACCTTC. This gives the protein CASREGGPGYTF.

The V gene is TRBV6-6, the J gene TRBJ2-3, with D possibly being TRBD1 (5 bases). The germline V gene has CDR1 MNHNY and CDR2 SVGAGI (reference sequence). This CDR3 is 16 amino acids long. V lost 0 bases, J lost 4 bases, and 14 bases lay in between. CDR3 amino acids: CASSYSLARAADTQYF. The CDR3 DNA reads TGTGCCAGCAGTTACTCGCTTGCCAGGGCCGCAGATACGCAGTATTTT.

This sequence joins TRBV28 and TRBJ1-2; D not certain. CDR3 size: 15 residues. In germline, CDR1 is MDHEN, CDR2 SYDVKM. The V end was cut by 6 bases, the J end by 0 bases, with 14 bases between. The CDR3 here is CASSPTLTANYGYTF. CDR3 coding DNA: TGTGCCAGCAGCCCGACCCTGACGGCTAACTATGGCTACACCTTC.

This clonotype was observed many times. The chain carries TRBV7-6 and TRBJ2-1, with TRBD2 identical over 11 bases. From germline, CDR1 is SGHVS and CDR2 FNYEAQ. The CDR3 spans 14 residues. Trimming removed 7 bases from V and 5 bases from J; junction bases left unmatched: 4. CDR3 DNA: TGTGCCAGCACACGACTAGCGGGGAACAATGAGCAGTTCTTC. It codes for CASTRLAGNNEQFF.

This clonotype was detected ten times or more. The rearrangement links TRBV7-8 to TRBJ1-2; D call uncertain. The CDR3 has 15 residues. Trimming pared 6 bases from V and 0 bases from J, leaving 14 bases between. Germline values: CDR1 SGHVS, CDR2 FQNEAQ. CDR3 residues: CASSGWADANYGYTF. CDR3 DNA: TGTGCCAGCAGTGGTTGGGCGGATGCTAACTATGGCTACACCTTC.

Many counts were recorded for this clonotype. The rearrangement joins TRBV7-8 to TRBJ2-2; 9 bases are shared with TRBD2. Germline CDR1 and CDR2: SGHVS and FQNEAQ. The CDR3 has 16 amino acids. The V and J ends lost 0 bases and 5 bases, in that order; junction bases with no gene match: 4. This CDR3 is CASSLAGLAPTGELFF. The CDR3 nucleotides read TGTGCCAGCAGCTTAGCGGGACTAGCTCCTACCGGGGAGCTGTTTTTT.

This clonotype was counted a few times. The genes are TRBV12-3 or TRBV12-4 and TRBJ2-2, with 9 bases identical to TRBD1. Germline trimming cut 5 bases from V and 4 bases from J; bases unmatched to any gene: 17. CDR3 size: 19 residues. The chain's CDR3 is CASSPPPGVGQGGTGELFF. In nucleotides, the CDR3 is TGTGCCAGCAGTCCCCCCCCGGGCGTGGGACAGGGTGGCACCGGGGAGCTGTTTTTT.

This clonotype was seen at least ten times. This chain uses TRBV12-3 or TRBV12-4 with TRBJ1-5; 9 bases are a match to TRBD1. The CDR3 consists of 16 residues. The V segment lost 1 base and the J segment 4 bases; nucleotides outside the gene matches: 5. Here the CDR3 reads CASSLGTGERNQPQHF. Here the CDR3 DNA reads TGTGCCAGCAGTTTAGGGACAGGGGAGAGGAATCAGCCCCAGCATTTT.

The V call is TRBV24-1, the J call TRBJ2-3; D may be TRBD1 (7 bases). The CDR3 has 20 amino acids. The germline V and J ends were trimmed by 4 bases and 4 bases, with 29 bases remaining between them. The germline gives CDR1 KGHDR, CDR2 SFDVKD. In DNA form, the CDR3 reads TGTGCCACCAGTGACCCCTATACCCGACAGGGAGGAAGTCTGCCAGATACGCAGTATTTT. This encodes CATSDPYTRQGGSLPDTQYF.

This clonotype has ten or more counts. The J gene is TRBJ1-3, the V gene TRBV7-2, with unresolved D. The V gene's germline CDR1 is SGHTA and CDR2 FQGNSA. This CDR3 comprises 16 residues. V was pared by 6 bases and J by 0 bases, with 15 bases between. The chain's CDR3 is CASSQSRRSSGNTIYF. The CDR3 nucleotides are TGTGCCAGCAGTCAATCGCGACGGAGCTCTGGAAACACCATATATTTT.

This clonotype was counted at least ten times. The V gene is TRBV7-6, the J gene TRBJ2-1; no reliable D call. V dropped 5 bases and J dropped 8 bases, with 19 bases sitting between them. Looked up from germline, CDR1 is SGHVS and CDR2 is FNYEAQ. There are 15 residues in the CDR3. The CDR3 DNA reads as TGTGCCAGCAGCCCCTTAGCAGTTCCGGCGTATGAGCAGTTCTTC. This translates into CASSPLAVPAYEQFF.

This chain links TRBV6-1 with TRBJ1-5; 7 bases are shared with TRBD1. The V segment lost 5 bases and the J segment 0 bases; nucleotides outside the gene matches: 22. The germline V gene encodes CDR1 MNHNS and CDR2 SASEGT. This CDR3 region has 21 residues. CDR3 sequence: CASSYRTGIDPLWDSNQPQHF. In DNA form, the CDR3 reads TGTGCCAGCAGTTACCGGACAGGCATAGACCCCCTTTGGGATAGCAATCAGCCCCAGCATTTT.

The gene calls are TRBV12-3 or TRBV12-4 and TRBJ2-4; D uncertain. The germline V and J ends were trimmed by 6 bases and 7 bases, with 10 bases remaining between them. The CDR3 runs to 12 residues. The CDR3 region is CASSPRVNIQYF. CDR3 nucleotide sequence: TGTGCCAGCAGCCCGCGTGTGAACATTCAGTACTTC.

This clonotype occurred a few times. The chain carries TRBV7-4 and TRBJ2-1; no firm D call. The V end was cut by 1 base, the J end by 12 bases, with 13 bases between. Per the germline V gene, CDR1 is SGHVT and CDR2 is SQSDAQ. CDR3 length: 13 residues. In DNA, the CDR3 is TGTGCCAGCAGCTTAGGAATAGACCTAGGGCAGTTCTTC. This sequence encodes CASSLGIDLGQFF.

As to this clonotype: One end of the junction fails to match germline, which may point to a read error. The gene calls are TRBV14 and TRBJ1-2; TRBD1 matches at 7 bases. The germline V gene encodes CDR1 SGHDN and CDR2 FVKESK. There are 16 residues in the CDR3. The CDR3 spells CANSQNVDRVIYGYTF. For the CDR3, the DNA is TGTGCCAACAGCCAAAATGTCGACAGGGTAATCTATGGCTACACCTTC.

In this sample, this clonotype turned up a few times. This sequence joins TRBV7-6 and TRBJ1-6, with a weak D call TRBD1 (6 bases). The CDR3 loop spans 12 amino acids. Germline loops: CDR1 SGHVS, CDR2 FNYEAQ. Trimming stripped 3 bases from V and 13 bases from J, with 10 bases between. The CDR3, as DNA: TGTGCCAGCAGCTTCCAGGGGAATCCCCTCCACTTT. Translated: CASSFQGNPLHF. The entire variable domain, with the rest obtained from reference TRBV7-6 and TRBJ1-6, is as follows: GAGVSQSPRYKVTKRGQDVALRCDPISGHVSLYWYRQALGQGPEFLTYFNYEAQQDKSGLPNDRFSAERPEGSISTLTIQRTEQRDSAMYRCASSFQGNPLHFGNGTRLTVT.

This clonotype was observed a few times. This CDR3 is CASSFNGGSSEGYTF. In DNA, the CDR3 is TGTGCCAGCAGTTTTAACGGGGGCAGTTCAGAAGGCTACACCTTC. This sequence joins TRBV12-3 or TRBV12-4 and TRBJ1-2; possibly TRBD1 for D (6 bases). The CDR3 contains 15 residues. V was shortened by 3 bases and J by 8 bases, with 19 bases between the two germline ends.

The sample holds many counts of this clonotype. This chain uses TRBV6-5 with TRBJ1-2; 10 positions match TRBD1. Trimming at V came to 1 base and at J to 6 bases, leaving 8 bases not matched to a gene. The CDR3 consists of 16 residues. Germline CDR1 is MNHEY and CDR2 is SVGAGI. CDR3 protein: CASSYLGQGRKDGYTF. The CDR3 bases are TGTGCCAGCAGTTACTTGGGACAGGGGAGGAAGGATGGCTACACCTTC.

This clonotype appeared a few times. This rearrangement joins TRBV7-9 to TRBJ1-2; 12 bases fit TRBD1. Germline V gene sequence: CDR1 SEHNR, CDR2 FQNEAQ (reference sequence). The V gene end was trimmed by 5 bases and the J gene end by 6 bases; junction bases not matched to a gene: 4. The CDR3 has 14 amino acids. The CDR3 DNA is TGTGCCAGCAGCACCGGGACAGGGGGCGATGGCTACACCTTC. Amino acid sequence: CASSTGTGGDGYTF.

The count of this clonotype is one. A single base separates this from a much larger clone, so it may be a read error. V and J are TRBV7-2 and TRBJ2-1; D is perhaps TRBD2 (5 bases). V was clipped by 1 base and J by 9 bases, with 13 bases between them. The CDR3 contains 14 residues. Germline assignment: CDR1 SGHTA and CDR2 FQGNSA. The CDR3 region has the DNA TGTGCCAGCAGCTTAGATCCAGAGGGAACTGAGCAGTTCTTC. As protein: CASSLDPEGTEQFF.

This rearrangement joins TRBV19 to TRBJ1-1, with a possible D match to TRBD1 (6 bases). V was clipped by 3 bases and J by 0 bases, with 14 bases between them. The V gene's germline CDR1 is LNHDA and CDR2 SQIVND (reference sequence). This CDR3 contains 16 residues. The CDR3 DNA reads TGTGCCAGTAGTATCGATCCCGACAGGTTGAACACTGAAGCTTTCTTT. Its protein product is CASSIDPDRLNTEAFF.

Comment on this clonotype: Compared with germline, one end of the junction differs, possibly owing to a read error. V usage is TRBV7-2 and J usage is TRBJ2-1; 8 bases align to TRBD2. Per germline, CDR1 SGHTA and CDR2 FQGNSA. The CDR3 contains 16 residues. The DNA for the CDR3 is TGTGCCAACAGCTTGATCGGGGGGGCGGTATACAATGAGCAGTTCTTC. It yields the protein CANSLIGGAVYNEQFF.

The chain joins TRBV12-3 or TRBV12-4 to TRBJ2-6; D possibly corresponds to TRBD2 (7 bases). The germline V and J ends were trimmed by 3 bases and 1 base, with 16 bases remaining between them. This CDR3 region has 18 residues. For the CDR3, the DNA is TGTGCCAGCAGTTTCCAAACACAGGGAGGGTCTGGGGCCAACGTCCTGACTTTC. Its protein product is CASSFQTQGGSGANVLTF.

For this clonotype: This may be a read error: a much more frequent sequence differs by one nucleotide. This chain connects TRBV7-2 to TRBJ2-1; possibly TRBD1 for D (7 bases). This CDR3 region has 15 residues. CDR1 is SGHTA and CDR2 is FQGNSA in the germline V gene. Between the trimmed V and J ends, which lost 3 bases and 2 bases, there was a span of 11 bases. This chain's CDR3 is CASSFSRGAYNEQFF. The DNA for the CDR3 is TGTGCCAGCAGCTTTAGCAGGGGGGCCTACAATGAGCAGTTCTTC. Combining the CDR3 with reference TRBV7-2 and TRBJ2-1 gives the whole variable domain GAGVSQSPSNKVTEKGKDVELRCDPISGHTALYWYRQSLGQGLEFLIYFQGNSAPDKSGLPSDRFSAERTGGSVSTLTIQRTQQEDSAVYLCASSFSRGAYNEQFFGPGTRLTVL.